The sequence of this TCR beta chain was determined in a study of T cell responses to AZD1222 COVID-19 vaccine (dated by TCRdb to about 2021). At the level of the whole study: AZD1222 recipients whose second dose came at about 4 weeks and those whose second dose came at about 12 weeks were combined into one group, since spike-specific TCR depth and breadth did not differ between the two schedules. TCR sequencing was performed for 230 to 250 trial participants, of whom 200 to 220 were given two doses of AZD1222 and some 25 were given two doses of MenACWY control vaccine. Trial participants were enrolled into age subgroups of 18-55, 56-69 and 70-plus years, which contained about 150, 28 and 57 TCR-sequenced participants, respectively. What the work shows at the level of the full study, not this receptor alone: Epitopes outside the regions mutated in the B.1.351 and B.1.1.7 variants were reportedly recognized by nearly half of the unique spike-specific TCRs. Conclusions about previously exposed vaccinees are limited because only six or seven AZD1222 recipients were SARS-CoV-2 seropositive at baseline. Spike-specific TCR breadth and depth rose significantly after two AZD1222 doses compared with day 0 and with MenACWY recipients. The vaccine-associated CD4 TCRs covered the entire spike protein, and the dominant responses fell in regions 160-218 and 743-854. Participants were mostly white British, with more females than males. The authors suggested clonal diversity may have been underestimated. No day 14 peak-response samples were available, so repertoires were characterized only after the peak T cell response. In the small 56-69-year group, the increase in depth fell short of significance, most likely because of low power.

Read against the paper, the sample's time point label means: baseline before first vaccination. Samples from vaccinated people were obtained from the UK trials COV001 and COV002, which included a single-blind randomized controlled phase 2/3 trial of AZD1222 (ChAdOx1 nCoV-19) in healthy adults. For TCRbeta chain sequencing, PBMC samples from trial participants were taken at day 0 and at day 28 after the second dose. The CDR3 starts with the cysteine, ends with the phenylalanine, and has 15 residues. Only the CDR3 region is kept as DNA, spanning 45 bases read in frame from base 1. V and J are truncated by 1 base and 0 bases respectively, leaving an intervening sequence of 10 bases. CDR1 and CDR2 are read off the germline V gene as SGHVS and FQNEAQ. The CDR3 regions of human TCRbeta chains were subjected to immunosequencing. In the authors' own workflow: TCRs in the repertoires were compared against a reference library of SARS-CoV-2-specific TCRs that had been generated with the MIRA antigen-specificity platform. Breadth was defined as the fraction of unique TCRs that were SARS-CoV-2-associated, and depth was defined as the fraction of total T cells that were SARS-CoV-2-associated. Using the MIRA data, each spike-specific TCR was mapped to the spike region that the TCR reacts to and placed in a CD4 or CD8 class. Log10-transformed breadth and depth values were compared by one-way ANOVA with Sidak's multiple comparisons tests. What TCRdb holds here is the immuneACCESS table cut down to in-frame rearrangements. Part of the clones is not present; checked against another copy, under half of the missing clones reflect an unresolved V gene, and the others are unexplained. That table is the source of V, J and clone size, and D and trimming were worked out from the DNA. The sample table lists around 100,000 clones, roughly 84% of them with a count of one. The ten largest make up over 15% of the sample.

For this clone: Its binding antigen is unknown. No base quality information exists; no much larger clone differs at one position.

This chain is built from TRBV7-8 and TRBJ2-7; the D segment could be TRBD2, given 6 matching bases. This TCR was sampled from an adult in good health. The sample here was peripheral blood, taken on day 0 of AZD1222 vaccination. The nucleotide sequence reads as follows: TGTGCCAGCAGCTTAGAACGGGAGACCTCCTACGAGCAGTACTTC. It translates as CASSLERETSYEQYF.